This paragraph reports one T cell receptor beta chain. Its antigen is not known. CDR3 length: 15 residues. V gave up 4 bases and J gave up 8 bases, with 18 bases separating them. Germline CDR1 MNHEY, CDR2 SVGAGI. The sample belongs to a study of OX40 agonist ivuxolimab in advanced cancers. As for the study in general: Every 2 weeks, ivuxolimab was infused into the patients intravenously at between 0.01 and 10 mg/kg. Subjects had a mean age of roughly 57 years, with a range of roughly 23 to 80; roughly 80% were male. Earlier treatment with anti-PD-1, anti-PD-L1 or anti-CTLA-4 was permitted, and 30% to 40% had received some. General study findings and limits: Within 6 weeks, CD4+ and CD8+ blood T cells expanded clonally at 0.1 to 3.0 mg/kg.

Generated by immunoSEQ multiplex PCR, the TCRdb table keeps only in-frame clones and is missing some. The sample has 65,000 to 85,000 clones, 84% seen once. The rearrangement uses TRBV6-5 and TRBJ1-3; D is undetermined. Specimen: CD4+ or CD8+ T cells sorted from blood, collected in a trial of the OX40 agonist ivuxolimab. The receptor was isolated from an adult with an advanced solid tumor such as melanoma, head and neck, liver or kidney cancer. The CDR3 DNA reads TGTGCCAGCAGTTCTCGGATCACTTTCGGGGACACCATATATTTT. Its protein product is CASSSRITFGDTIYF.